This T cell receptor beta chain originates from a study of blood T cell repertoires in COVID-19. The wider study: Sites in the United States, Italy and Spain provided acute and convalescent COVID-19 samples. Sample material is recorded as cDNA or gDNA derived from T cells, B-cell-depleted T cells, or PBMCs.

Germline values: CDR1 GTSNPN, CDR2 SVGIG (reference sequence). This CDR3 has 15 amino acids. The J segment lost 3 bases and the V segment lost 0 bases, leaving 4 bases of the junction unmatched. Methods used by the authors: Amplifying reference gene primers gave estimates of nucleated cell counts. Assay used: immunoSEQ multiplex PCR; TCRdb lists only in-frame clones, some missing. V, J and clone size were drawn from that table, and D and trimming were deduced from the DNA. The sample has about 300,000 clones, around 90% seen once. The gene calls are TRBV30 and TRBJ2-2; 7 bases match TRBD1. The TCR sequence derives from a man between 65 and 85 years old with acute or convalescent COVID-19. Sequencing was done on a sample of peripheral blood. The CDR3 nucleotides are TGTGCCTGGAGTGTACGGGACAGAGACACCGGGGAGCTGTTTTTT. Its protein is CAWSVRDRDTGELFF.